The rows below give T cell receptor beta chains drawn from one sample of a study of Tregs in tolerant kidney transplant recipients. Clones were sequenced by immunoSEQ multiplex PCR, and TCRdb holds only the in-frame ones, with some missing. The sample contains 95,000 to 120,000 clones, about 90% of which appear only once. The sample in question was CD4+ T cells from blood, obtained before the transplant. These TCRs come from a human donor who received a combined kidney and bone marrow transplant. Each CDR3 is given with its conserved first and last residue. The order of the fields is J gene, V gene, CDR3 protein.

>TRBJ2-1|TRBV2
CASSELTSGKSGWGEQFF
>TRBJ2-7|TRBV10-3
CAISGAPQGGSYEQYF
>TRBJ1-3|TRBV25-1
CASSLGALGNTIYF
>TRBJ2-7|TRBV6-6
CASSAPGPSYEQYF
>TRBJ1-3|TRBV5-1
CASSPQGTAGNTIYF
>TRBJ1-1|TRBV5-1
CASSPGTGGLYTEAFF
>TRBJ2-3|TRBV18
CASSPLLAGAGDTQYF
>TRBJ1-1|TRBV6-5
CASSRTGVEAFF
>TRBJ2-5|TRBV7-2
CASSRGAIETQYF
>TRBJ1-4|TRBV15
CATSREASQGNEKLFF
>TRBJ1-2|TRBV11-2
CASSLDSFSGYTF
>TRBJ2-7|TRBV5-1
CASSLGGQGHEQYF
>TRBJ1-3|TRBV6-5
CASRSDGTPGNTIYF
>TRBJ2-1|TRBV9
CASSVSTRSYNEQFF
>TRBJ2-1|TRBV11-2
CASSLGVLANNEQFF
>TRBJ1-4|TRBV11-2
CASSAQGAREKLFF
>TRBJ1-2|TRBV2
CASIEGAETFYGYTF
>TRBJ1-1|TRBV25-1
CASTGGIGTEAFF
>TRBJ1-2|TRBV29-1
CSVVPDRDLIRSYGYTF
>TRBJ2-5|TRBV7-6
CASSLRRDRDQETQYF
>TRBJ1-2|TRBV7-9
CASSSNPRGANYGYTF
>TRBJ1-2|TRBV27
CASRAGGSGYGYTF
>TRBJ2-7|TRBV5-1
CASSLAPGSAYEQYF
>TRBJ2-7|TRBV10-3
CATQETSGRYEQYF
>TRBJ1-2|TRBV19
CASSIDWMDYTF
>TRBJ1-2|TRBV28
CASNQLDRVGYTF
>TRBJ2-1|TRBV27
CASSFEGQGLVTYNEQFF
>TRBJ2-7|TRBV10-3
CAASPGLAGGGYEQYF